The present T cell receptor beta chain was sequenced within a study of molecular identifiers for immune sequencing clone quantification. CDR3 length: 13 amino acids. This clonotype was counted many times. At one end, the junction sequence differs from germline, possibly due to a read error. A CD8+CD4-CCR7+CD45RA+ gate was used to sort naive CD8 T cells. In TCRdb, the PCR reads were re-called with MiXCR into one record per CDR3 protein. The sample has about 320,000 distinct CDR3 sequences; 20% to 25% are singletons. What was sequenced was naive CD8+ T cells from blood, with Jurkat cell RNA spiked in. Subset of the sample: FACS-sorted CD8+CD4-CCR7+CD45RA+ naive T cells. V is TRBV12-3 or TRBV12-4 and J is TRBJ2-7; either TRBD1 or TRBD2 may supply D (5 bases each). This TCR derives from a human donor in good health. Some libraries in this study had Jurkat cell RNA spiked in. CDR3 residues: CASSLRWGTGQVF. CDR3 sequence (DNA): TGTGCCAGCAGTTTAAGATGGGGGACCGGACAAGTCTTC.